This T cell receptor beta chain was recorded in a study of cytomegalovirus exposure and HLA in healthy donors (dated by TCRdb to the late 2010s). For the wider study: According to an earlier analysis of a few hundred of the donors, about 190 million T cells yielded 90 million to 130 million unique TCR beta sequences and 250 to 350 Gb of sequence data. An early release covering roughly 600 HLA-typed donors comprised roughly 300 gigabases of sequencing data and approximately 80 million unique TCR sequences. Of the roughly 400 genotyped donors, roughly 80% were placed in the genetic ancestry cluster associated with self-reported Caucasian donors. The aim of the study was to test whether cataloging public T cell receptors could identify signatures of past pathogen exposure. The T cell repertoires of 700 or so subjects were profiled by immunosequencing and related to cytomegalovirus serostatus. A separate validation cohort of approximately 120 different subjects was used in addition to the roughly 670-subject first cohort. To predict cytomegalovirus infection status, the study combined high-throughput TCR immunosequencing, statistical association of individual TCRs with disease status, and machine learning. To study patterns of TCR occurrence, a later analysis re-analyzed previously published TCR beta repertoires from several hundred donors and added high-resolution HLA genotyping. The later analysis used no new phenotypic data to find candidate immune exposures, relying instead on TCR beta sequences and their occurrence across donors. An earlier analysis of some 500 of the donors used high-throughput TCR beta sequencing to judge whether each TCR beta V gene segment behaved as functional or pseudogenic. Donor age, sex, ethnicity and CMV serostatus were collected together with the repertoire data. A later genetic analysis used genome-wide SNP genotypes for about 65% of the 666 donors, treating that subset as a discovery cohort. Every repertoire in the discovery cohort had been generated on one and the same sequencing platform. HLA typing covered class I and class II loci at four-digit resolution. The number of typed donors differed by locus: about 629-640 for A, B, C, DRB1 and DQB1; roughly 510 for DQA1; approximately 610 for DPA1; and roughly 450 for DPB1. A handful of DR-DQ haplotypes were handled as single units for association and clustering because linkage in the cohort was strong. Across some 400 genotyped donors of the cohort, an average of roughly 230,000 unique TCR beta nucleotide sequences per donor were sequenced, and roughly 20% of those sequences were non-productive.

From its cysteine to its phenylalanine, the CDR3 spans 17 amino acids. Only CDR3 DNA remains: 51 bases, in frame from the first base. V ends up 3 bases short and J 0 bases short, with an unmatched junction base count of 4. The germline V gene provides CDR1 SGDLS and CDR2 YYNGEE. Libraries came from the immunoSEQ multiplex PCR assay. The multiplex PCR relied on a mix of 60 forward primers for TCR Vbeta segments and 13 reverse primers for TCR Jbeta segments. A multiplex PCR assay on genomic DNA amplified the CDR3 region of rearranged TCR beta genes. On the Illumina HiSeq System, the amplified TCR beta libraries were sequenced as 87-base-pair reads. In the authors' own workflow: A later analysis counted some 74 million unique TCR beta chains across the 550 to 800 repertoires, and roughly 11 million of these chains were shared by at least two donors. Raw reads were error-corrected and collapsed into unique sequences by a nearest-neighbor algorithm in which closely related sequences were merged to remove PCR and sequencing errors. To assign V, D and J gene segments, CDR3 sequences were aligned to IMGT reference sequences. Each retained sequence needed at least a six-nucleotide match to both a V gene segment and a J gene segment. A rearrangement counted as productive if the CDR3 had no stop codons and remained in frame with V and J, and every other rearrangement counted as non-productive. CDR3 was defined by IMGT convention, running from the second conserved V-encoded cysteine to the conserved J-encoded phenylalanine. The earlier analysis of some 580 of the donors excluded any sequence lacking an unambiguous match to a single V gene segment. An earlier analysis of a few hundred of the donors called V segments functional above 56.7% productive rearrangements and segregating when the between-donor standard deviation exceeded 5%. A statistical classification framework was built to diagnose cytomegalovirus status from the catalog of TCR beta chain sequences. A later analysis assigned V and J genes by comparing TCR nucleotide sequences with IMGT/GENE-DB human TR gene sequences. Using the TCRdist pipeline, a later analysis assigned CDR3 sequences along with most-parsimonious VDJ recombination scenarios. In a later analysis, each TCR beta chain was defined by its CDR3 amino acid sequence together with its V-gene family, and reads without a unique V-gene family were excluded. As a way to deal with suspected cross-contamination and a sequencing artifact, a later analysis dropped 640 or so nucleotide sequences that were highly shared and had low generation probability. For each public chain, a later analysis derived a clonal expansion index from normalized ranks of inferred template counts within each repertoire. Generation probabilities in a later analysis came from a VDJ recombination model fitted to out-of-frame rearrangements, and those results were checked against IGoR. A later analysis scored TCR-TCR, TCR-HLA and TCR-CMV co-occurrence with hypergeometric tests, applying a repertoire-size bias correction to TCR pairs. A later analysis estimated false discovery rates by permuting HLA or CMV assignments 20 times. In a later analysis, co-occurring TCRs were grouped with DBSCAN, and TCRdist sequence similarity was added when clustering was performed within HLA-allele-positive subsets. Repertoires with fewer than 30,000 or more than 120,000 public chains, plus five repertoires with anomalous nucleotide sharing, were excluded from co-occurrence clustering. Entries here come from immuneACCESS through TCRdb and include only in-frame sequences with V and J called. Some clones fail to appear in such tables; in the studies checked, an unresolved V gene covers under half of the shortfall, and the cause of the remainder is unknown. V, J and clone size reflect that table, while D and trimming were determined from the DNA. In all, the sample holds 190,000 or so clones, and roughly 83% of those were seen once. The leading ten clones occupy about 0.37% of the sample.

About this clone itself: The specificity of this receptor is unknown. No much larger clone exists at a distance of one base, and base qualities are not known.

The paper as a whole reports these results and caveats: The classifier was reported to diagnose cytomegalovirus status with high specificity and sensitivity in both the original and validation cohorts. While some public TCRs were present in many individuals, most TCR sequences turned up only very rarely across donors. The study listed 150 to 200 TCR beta chains as associated with cytomegalovirus. In a later analysis, HLA-associated TCR beta chains showed more clonal expansion and lower generation probabilities than non-associated chains that were equally common. The earlier analysis of nearly 600 of the donors excluded 15 to 20 rarely observed V segments, including chromosome 9 orphons, because counts were too low. Strong co-occurrence of HLA alleles, especially DR and DQ, made assigning TCR associations to individual alleles difficult. Some IMGT-functional V segments, including TRBV6-2 and TRBV6-3, could not be told apart with the 87-base-pair reads, so those segments were excluded. According to a later analysis, parvovirus B19, influenza, CMV and Epstein-Barr virus appeared linked to several top co-occurrence clusters. Because some donors lacked HLA typing at each locus, the association tests relied only on the typed subset. A few of the identified cytomegalovirus-associated TCR beta chains were confirmed in vitro to be specific for cytomegalovirus antigens. A further reported finding was that TCR beta sequences accurately predicted the HLA-A and HLA-B alleles for most subjects in the first cohort. Sequencing depth was assumed to be roughly uniform across donors in the presence/absence analyses, though that assumption may not hold. In a later genetic analysis, a missense DCLRE1C variant was associated with V-gene and J-gene trimming of TCR beta chains, and the association was replicated in an independent cohort. The sequencing pipeline was judged likely to have produced a cluster of highly shared sequence variants as a technical artifact. The authors suggested that the approach could potentially be generalized to other disease states and immunological phenotypes. In a later analysis, around 17,000 TCR beta sequences were associated with specific HLA alleles at a false discovery rate of 0.05. Most CMV-associated TCR beta chains appeared to be HLA-restricted in a later analysis, and the HLA associations seemed to be driven largely by CMV exposure. Correlated functional status among segregating V segments might reflect linkage disequilibrium, but an unknown experimental factor could not be ruled out. According to a later analysis, TCR association rates differed among HLA loci, with DRB1 alleles showing the most associated TCRs and HLA-C alleles showing the fewest. Only TCR beta chains were sequenced in this cohort, and the absence of alpha or paired-chain data limited detectable features. A later genetic analysis reported fewer N-insertions in productive TCRs among donors in an Asian-associated ancestry cluster than the 666-donor mean. The only immune exposure information available for the cohort was CMV serostatus. In an earlier analysis of more than 450 of the donors, most TCR beta V segments were observed in productive rearrangements about 87% or about 30% of the time, broadly matching IMGT annotations.

The cohort consisted of 600 to 700 healthy bone marrow donors. At the time of sampling, all cohort members were nominally healthy, though unrecorded immune exposures were likely present. The donor was CMV seropositive and belonged to the group of about 290 seropositive cohort members. A peripheral blood sample was collected from each donor, and TCR beta sequencing was performed on peripheral blood mononuclear cells. Genomic DNA extraction from the blood cell samples was performed with the Qiagen DNeasy Blood Extraction Kit. The chain was built from TRBV9 and TRBJ1-4, and TRBD1 aligns with 11 junction nucleotides. This TCR was sampled from a male donor in good health and CMV-seropositive. The specimen was PBMCs. At the DNA level, the sequence is TGTGCCAGCAGCGCCGGACAGGGGGCCGCAACTAATGAAAAACTGTTTTTT. Its protein reads: CASSAGQGAATNEKLFF.